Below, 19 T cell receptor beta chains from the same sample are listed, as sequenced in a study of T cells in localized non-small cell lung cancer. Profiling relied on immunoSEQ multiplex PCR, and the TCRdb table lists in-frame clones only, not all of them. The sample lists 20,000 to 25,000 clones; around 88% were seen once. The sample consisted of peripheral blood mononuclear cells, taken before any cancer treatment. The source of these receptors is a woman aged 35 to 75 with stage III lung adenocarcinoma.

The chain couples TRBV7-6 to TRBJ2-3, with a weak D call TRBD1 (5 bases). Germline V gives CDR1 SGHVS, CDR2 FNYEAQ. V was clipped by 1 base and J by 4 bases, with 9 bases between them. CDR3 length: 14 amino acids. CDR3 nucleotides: TGTGCCAGCAGCTTAGGTCCAGGGTCAGATACGCAGTATTTT. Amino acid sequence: CASSLGPGSDTQYF.

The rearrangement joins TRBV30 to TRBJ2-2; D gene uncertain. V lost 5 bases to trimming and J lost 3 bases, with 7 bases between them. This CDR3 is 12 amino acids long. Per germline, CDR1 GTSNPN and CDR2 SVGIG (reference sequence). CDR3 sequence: CAWGPDTGELFF. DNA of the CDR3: TGTGCCTGGGGGCCGGACACCGGGGAGCTGTTTTTT.

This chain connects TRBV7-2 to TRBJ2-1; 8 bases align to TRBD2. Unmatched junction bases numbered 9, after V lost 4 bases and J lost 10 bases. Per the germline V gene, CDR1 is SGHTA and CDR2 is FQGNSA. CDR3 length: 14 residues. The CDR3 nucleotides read TGTGCCAGCAGCTCGCTAGGTCGGGGGGGAGAGCAGTTCTTC. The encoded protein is CASSSLGRGGEQFF.

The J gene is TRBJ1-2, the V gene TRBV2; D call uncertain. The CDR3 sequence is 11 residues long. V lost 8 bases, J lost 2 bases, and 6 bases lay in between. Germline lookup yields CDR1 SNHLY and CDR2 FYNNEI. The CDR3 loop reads CASAINYGYTF. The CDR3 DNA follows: TGTGCCAGCGCGATCAACTATGGCTACACCTTC.

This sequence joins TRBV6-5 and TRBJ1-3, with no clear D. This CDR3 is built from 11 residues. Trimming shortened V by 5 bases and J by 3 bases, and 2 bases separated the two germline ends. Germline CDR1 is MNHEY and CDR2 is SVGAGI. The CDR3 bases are TGTGCCAGCAGTGGTGGAAACACCATATATTTT. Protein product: CASSGGNTIYF.

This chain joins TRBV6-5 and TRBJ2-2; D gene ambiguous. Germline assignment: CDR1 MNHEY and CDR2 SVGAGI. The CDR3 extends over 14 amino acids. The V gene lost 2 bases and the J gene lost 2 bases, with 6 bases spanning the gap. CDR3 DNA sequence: TGTGCCAGCAGTTACGGGATCAACACCGGGGAGCTGTTTTTT. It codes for CASSYGINTGELFF.

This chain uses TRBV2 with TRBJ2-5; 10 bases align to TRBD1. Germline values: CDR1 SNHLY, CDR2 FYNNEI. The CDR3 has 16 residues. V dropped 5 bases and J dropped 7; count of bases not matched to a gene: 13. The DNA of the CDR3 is TGTGCCAGCAGTTCTCGTACCGGGACAGGGGCCACGACCCAGTACTTC. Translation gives CASSSRTGTGATTQYF.

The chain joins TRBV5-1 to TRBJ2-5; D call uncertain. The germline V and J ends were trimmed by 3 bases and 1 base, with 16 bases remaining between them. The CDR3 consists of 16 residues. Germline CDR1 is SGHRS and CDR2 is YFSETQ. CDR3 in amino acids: CASSSVGNPTQETQYF. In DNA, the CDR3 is TGCGCCAGCAGCTCGGTTGGGAATCCGACCCAAGAGACCCAGTACTTC. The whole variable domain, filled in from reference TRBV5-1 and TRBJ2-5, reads KAGVTQTPRYLIKTRGQQVTLSCSPISGHRSVSWYQQTPGQGLQFLFEYFSETQRNKGNFPGRFSGRQFSNSRSEMNVSTLELGDSALYLCASSSVGNPTQETQYFGPGTRLLVL.

CDR3 bases: TGCGCCAGCAGCCAACAGGGGCAGGGTGGCTACGAGCAGTACTTC. Amino acids: CASSQQGQGGYEQYF. V gene TRBV4-1 combines with J gene TRBJ2-7, with a possible D match to TRBD1 (6 bases). Germline CDR1 reads MGHRA; CDR2 reads YSYEKL. The CDR3 extends over 15 amino acids. The V and J ends lost 2 bases and 3 bases respectively, with 14 bases between them.

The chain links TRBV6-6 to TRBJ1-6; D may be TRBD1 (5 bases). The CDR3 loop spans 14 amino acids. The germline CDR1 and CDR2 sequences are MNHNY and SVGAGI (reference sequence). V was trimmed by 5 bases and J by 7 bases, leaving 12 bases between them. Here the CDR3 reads CASSRTRENSPLHF. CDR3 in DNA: TGTGCCAGCAGTCGGACCAGGGAAAATTCACCCCTCCACTTT.

The CDR3 sequence: CASSLRGRETSYEQYF. CDR3 DNA: TGTGCCAGCTCACTTCGGGGGAGAGAGACGTCCTACGAGCAGTACTTC. The chain combines TRBV18 with TRBJ2-7; D might be TRBD2 (6 bases). Between the trimmed V and J ends, which lost 4 bases and 1 base, there was a span of 17 bases. The CDR3 is 16 residues long. Germline CDR1 KGHSH, CDR2 LQKENI.

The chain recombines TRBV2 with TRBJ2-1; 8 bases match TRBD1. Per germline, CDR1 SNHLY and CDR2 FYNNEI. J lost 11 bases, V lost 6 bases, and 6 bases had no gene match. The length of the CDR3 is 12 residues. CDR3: CASRGTGSKQFF. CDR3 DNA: TGTGCCAGCAGGGGGACAGGTTCGAAGCAGTTCTTC.

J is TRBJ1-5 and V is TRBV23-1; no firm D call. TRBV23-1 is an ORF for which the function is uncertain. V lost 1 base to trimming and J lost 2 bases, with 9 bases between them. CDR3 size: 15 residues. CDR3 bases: TGCGCCAGCAGTCAATTGGAGGGAGGCAATCAGCCCCAGCATTTT. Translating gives CASSQLEGGNQPQHF.

For the CDR3, the DNA is TGTGCCAGCAGCTTAGATGTCAGGGTCAATCAGCCCCAGCATTTT. Protein product: CASSLDVRVNQPQHF. The chain recombines TRBV11-2 with TRBJ1-5, with D maybe TRBD1 (5 bases). CDR1 and CDR2 (germline): SGHAT, FQNNGV. The CDR3 loop spans 15 amino acids. Trimming took off 0 bases at V and 3 bases at J, with 9 bases between the two ends.

CDR3 in DNA: TGTGCCAGCATCAAAGACGGGATTTCCAATGAGCAGTTCTTC. Its protein is CASIKDGISNEQFF. The chain employs TRBV5-8 and TRBJ2-1, with D possibly being TRBD2 (5 bases). V was trimmed by 6 bases and J by 6 bases, leaving 16 bases between them. Germline loops: CDR1 SGHTS, CDR2 YDEGEE. The CDR3 is made up of 14 amino acids.

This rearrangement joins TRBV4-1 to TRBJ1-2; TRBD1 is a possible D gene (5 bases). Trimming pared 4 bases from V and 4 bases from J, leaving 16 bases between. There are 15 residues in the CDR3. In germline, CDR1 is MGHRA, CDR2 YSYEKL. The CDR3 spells CASSPLGGETYGYTF. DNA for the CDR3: TGCGCCAGCAGCCCGCTGGGGGGTGAAACCTATGGCTACACCTTC.

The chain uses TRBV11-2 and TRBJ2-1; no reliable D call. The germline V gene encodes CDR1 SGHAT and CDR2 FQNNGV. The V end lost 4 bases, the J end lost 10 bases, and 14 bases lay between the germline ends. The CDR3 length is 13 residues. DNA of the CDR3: TGTGCCAGCAGCTCTCGTTCGTACGAGGAGCAGTTCTTC. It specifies CASSSRSYEEQFF.

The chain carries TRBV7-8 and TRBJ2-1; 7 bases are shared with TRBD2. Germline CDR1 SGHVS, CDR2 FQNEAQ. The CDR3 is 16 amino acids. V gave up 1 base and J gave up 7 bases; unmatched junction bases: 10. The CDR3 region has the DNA TGTGCCAGCAGCTTAGGGGGTCCCGGACTAGGAAATGAGCAGTTCTTC. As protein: CASSLGGPGLGNEQFF.

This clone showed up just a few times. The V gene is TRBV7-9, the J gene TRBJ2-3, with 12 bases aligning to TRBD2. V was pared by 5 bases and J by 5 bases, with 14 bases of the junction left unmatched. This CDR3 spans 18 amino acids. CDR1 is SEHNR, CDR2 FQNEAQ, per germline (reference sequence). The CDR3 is CASSQTDGLAGSIDTQYF. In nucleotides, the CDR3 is TGTGCCAGCAGCCAAACTGACGGACTAGCGGGGTCCATAGATACGCAGTATTTT.